The 6 T cell receptor beta chains listed next were all sequenced from one sample in a study of identical twins (dated by TCRdb to the mid-2010s). Libraries were prepared through 5' RACE. These reads were obtained on an Illumina HiSeq 2000. TCRdb reworked the public reads: Q25 trimming with fastp, MiXCR clone assembly, productive beta chains retained. Each entry is one CDR3 protein sequence, shown with its most common DNA and genes. Here the sample has 1.5 million to 2 million distinct CDR3 sequences; under 35% occur a single time. The top ten constitute 0.25% to 0.3% of the sample. Source material: cord blood. The receptors were gathered from a newborn girl in good health.

This chain links TRBV20-1 with TRBJ1-6, with D uncertain. Germline CDR1 reads DFQATT; CDR2 reads SNEGSKA (reference sequence). This CDR3 is 15 amino acids long. Trimming stripped 2 bases from V and 2 bases from J, with 10 bases between. As DNA, the CDR3 is TGCAGTGCTAGACTTACGGGCACCTATAATTCACCCCTCCACTTT. This sequence encodes CSARLTGTYNSPLHF.

DNA of the CDR3: TGTGCCAGCAGCCGCACTAGCGGGAGTGGGAATGAGCAGTACTTC. Translated, it gives CASSRTSGSGNEQYF. V is TRBV12-3 or TRBV12-4 and J is TRBJ2-7, with 11 bases aligning to TRBD2. The CDR3 has 15 amino acids. The V segment lost 6 bases and the J segment 7 bases; nucleotides outside the gene matches: 11.

This clonotype occurred a few times. The rearrangement uses TRBV12-5 and TRBJ1-2; possibly TRBD1 for D (5 bases). The CDR3 covers 13 residues. The germline gives CDR1 LGHNT, CDR2 FRNRAP. Trimming pared 3 bases from V and 5 bases from J, leaving 10 bases between. The CDR3 bases are TGTGCTAGTGGTTTCGGGACTGAATATGGCTACACCTTC. Encoded protein: CASGFGTEYGYTF.

A single count supports this clonotype. The chain links TRBV7-9 to TRBJ1-2; D possibly corresponds to TRBD1 (5 bases). The CDR3 runs 15 residues. The germline CDR1 and CDR2 sequences are SEHNR and FQNEAQ (reference sequence). Trimming shortened V by 1 base and J by 0 bases, and 9 bases separated the two germline ends. In DNA, the CDR3 is TGTGCCAGCAGCTTAGAACAGGAACCTAACTATGGCTACACCTTC. Protein: CASSLEQEPNYGYTF.

This clonotype was seen more than once but under ten times. The V gene is TRBV10-3, the J gene TRBJ2-5; D might be TRBD1 (6 bases). The CDR3 runs to 13 residues. Between the trimmed V and J ends, which lost 6 bases and 3 bases, there was a span of 11 bases. CDR1 and CDR2 (germline): ENHRY, SYGVKD. CDR3 sequence reads: CAIRPPGEETQYF. Written as DNA, the CDR3 is TGTGCCATCAGGCCCCCAGGGGAAGAGACCCAGTACTTC.

V and J are TRBV2 and TRBJ2-7; weak D call: TRBD2 (6 bases). Germline V gene data show CDR1 as SNHLY and CDR2 as FYNNEI. V was pared by 2 bases and J by 0 bases, with 11 bases between. This CDR3 contains 15 residues. The CDR3 nucleotides read TGTGCCAGCAGTGAATCTAGCGCCCACTCCTACGAGCAGTACTTC. As protein: CASSESSAHSYEQYF.